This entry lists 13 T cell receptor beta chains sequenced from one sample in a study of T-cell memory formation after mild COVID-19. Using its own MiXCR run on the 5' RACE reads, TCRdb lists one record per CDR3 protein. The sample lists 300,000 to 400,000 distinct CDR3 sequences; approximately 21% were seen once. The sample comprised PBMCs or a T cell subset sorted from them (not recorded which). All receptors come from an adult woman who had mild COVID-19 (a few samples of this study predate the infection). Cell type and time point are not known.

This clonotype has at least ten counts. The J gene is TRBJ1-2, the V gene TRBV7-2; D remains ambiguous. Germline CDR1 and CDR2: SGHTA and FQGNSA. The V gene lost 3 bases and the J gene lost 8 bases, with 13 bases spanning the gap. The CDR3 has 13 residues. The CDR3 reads CASSFERTGGYTF. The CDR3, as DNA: TGTGCCAGCAGCTTTGAAAGGACGGGGGGCTACACCTTC.

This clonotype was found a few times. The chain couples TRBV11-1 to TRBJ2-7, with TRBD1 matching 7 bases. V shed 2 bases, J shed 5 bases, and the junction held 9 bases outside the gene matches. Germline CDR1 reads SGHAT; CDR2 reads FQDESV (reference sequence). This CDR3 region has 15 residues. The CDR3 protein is CASSLRNRGQHEQYF. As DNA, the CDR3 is TGTGCCAGCAGCTTAAGAAATAGGGGGCAGCACGAGCAGTACTTC.

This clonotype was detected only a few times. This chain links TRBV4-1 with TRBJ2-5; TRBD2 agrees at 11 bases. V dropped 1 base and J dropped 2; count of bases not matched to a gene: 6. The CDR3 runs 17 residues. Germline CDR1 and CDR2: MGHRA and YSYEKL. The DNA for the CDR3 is TGCGCCAGCAGCCAAGGGGAAACTAGCGGGGGTCAAGAGACCCAGTACTTC. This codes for CASSQGETSGGQETQYF.

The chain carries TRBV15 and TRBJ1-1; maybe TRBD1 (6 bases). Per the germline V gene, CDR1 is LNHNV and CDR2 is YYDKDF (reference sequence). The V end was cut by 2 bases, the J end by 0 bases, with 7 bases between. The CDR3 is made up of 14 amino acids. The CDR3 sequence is CATSRQGMNTEAFF. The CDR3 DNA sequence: TGTGCCACCAGCAGACAGGGGATGAACACTGAAGCTTTCTTT.

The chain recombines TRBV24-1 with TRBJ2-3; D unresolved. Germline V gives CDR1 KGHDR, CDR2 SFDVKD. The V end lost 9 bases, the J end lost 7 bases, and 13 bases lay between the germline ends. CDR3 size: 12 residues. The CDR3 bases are TGTGCCACCTCAATCGGGCGAAATACGCAGTATTTT. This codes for CATSIGRNTQYF.

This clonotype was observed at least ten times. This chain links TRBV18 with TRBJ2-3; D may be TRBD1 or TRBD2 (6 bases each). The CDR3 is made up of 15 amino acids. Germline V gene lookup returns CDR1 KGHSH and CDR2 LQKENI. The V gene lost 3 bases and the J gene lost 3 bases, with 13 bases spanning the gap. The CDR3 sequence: CASSPGGRTTDTQYF. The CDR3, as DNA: TGTGCCAGCTCACCGGGGGGCAGGACGACAGATACGCAGTATTTT.

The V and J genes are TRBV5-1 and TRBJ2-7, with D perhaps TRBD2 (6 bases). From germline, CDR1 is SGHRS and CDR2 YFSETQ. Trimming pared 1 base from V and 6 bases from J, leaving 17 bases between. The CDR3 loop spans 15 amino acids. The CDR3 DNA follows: TGCGCCAGCAGCTTGAGGCTAGCGACCCCCTCCGAGCAGTACTTC. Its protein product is CASSLRLATPSEQYF.

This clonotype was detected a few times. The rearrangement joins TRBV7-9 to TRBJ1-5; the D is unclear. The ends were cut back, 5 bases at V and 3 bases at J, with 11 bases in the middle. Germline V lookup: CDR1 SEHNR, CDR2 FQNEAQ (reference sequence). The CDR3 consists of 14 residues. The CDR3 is CASSQDGYNQPQHF. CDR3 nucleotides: TGTGCCAGCAGCCAGGACGGATACAATCAGCCCCAGCATTTT.

The CDR3 loop is CASSQDTVGEQFF. The CDR3 region has the DNA TGTGCCAGCAGCCAAGATACTGTGGGTGAGCAGTTCTTC. The rearrangement uses TRBV3-1 and TRBJ2-1; D not resolved. The CDR3 runs to 13 residues. Germline V CDR1 and CDR2: LGHDT, YNNKEL (reference sequence). Trimming took off 0 bases at V and 9 bases at J, with 9 bases between the two ends.

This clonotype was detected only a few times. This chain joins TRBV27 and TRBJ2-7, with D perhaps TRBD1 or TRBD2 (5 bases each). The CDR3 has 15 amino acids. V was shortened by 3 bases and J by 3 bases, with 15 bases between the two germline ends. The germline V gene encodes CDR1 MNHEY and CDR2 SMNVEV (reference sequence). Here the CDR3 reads CASSFIRDVDYEQYF. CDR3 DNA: TGTGCCAGCAGTTTTATCCGGGACGTAGACTACGAGCAGTACTTC.

In DNA, the CDR3 is TGTGCCAGCAGCGTAGGGACTAGCGGGAGTTCCACAGATACGCAGTATTTT. Its protein is CASSVGTSGSSTDTQYF. The chain has TRBV9 and TRBJ2-3, with 13 bases fitting TRBD2. The trim removed 0 bases at V and 2 bases at J, leaving 3 bases unmatched. Germline V gene sequence: CDR1 SGDLS, CDR2 YYNGEE. The CDR3 has 17 residues.

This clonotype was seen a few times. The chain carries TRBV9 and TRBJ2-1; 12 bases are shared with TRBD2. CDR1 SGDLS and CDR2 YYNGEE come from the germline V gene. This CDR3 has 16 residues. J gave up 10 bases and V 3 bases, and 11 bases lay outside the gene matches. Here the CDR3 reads CASSGSLAGGSGEQFF. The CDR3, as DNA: TGTGCCAGCAGCGGGTCACTAGCGGGAGGTTCCGGAGAGCAGTTCTTC.

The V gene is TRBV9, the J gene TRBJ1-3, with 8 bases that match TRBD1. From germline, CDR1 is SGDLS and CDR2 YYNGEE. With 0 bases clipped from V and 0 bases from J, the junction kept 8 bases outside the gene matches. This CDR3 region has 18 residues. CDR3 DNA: TGTGCCAGCAGCGTAGAGCCGGGACAGGAGTACTCTGGAAACACCATATATTTT. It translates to CASSVEPGQEYSGNTIYF.